This TCR beta chain was observed in a study of regulatory T cells in long-lasting Graves disease. This clonotype was observed many times. Building of the TCR beta libraries involved iRepertoire HTBI primers and Arm-PCR of CDR3 regions. TCRdb reprocessed the multiplex PCR reads with MiXCR, giving one entry per CDR3 protein. This table holds some 220,000 distinct CDR3 sequences, roughly a fifth found once. Documented time point: newly diagnosed GD, antithyroid drugs for less than 3 months. The TCR library was prepared using RNA isolated from PBMCs. Germline-derived CDR1 and CDR2 are LGHDT and YNNKEL (reference sequence). The CDR3 totals 17 residues. V was trimmed by 0 bases and J by 1 base, leaving 14 bases between them. These data were likewise used in another study, on T cells in Graves' hyperthyroidism and ophthalmopathy. Turning to that study: When the TCR CDR3 underwent first-round RT-PCR, the HTBI primer set was used.

The clonotype originates from a woman in her twenties or thirties with Graves disease. The sample was peripheral blood mononuclear cells (PBMCs), taken at new diagnosis, from a patient treated with antithyroid drugs. The chain is built from TRBV3-1 and TRBJ2-3; a possible D gene is TRBD1 (7 bases). CDR3 nucleotides: TGTGCCAGCAGCCAAGATATGGAGGGGGCCGGCACAGATACGCAGTATTTT. It translates to CASSQDMEGAGTDTQYF.